The 27 T cell receptor beta chains given below trace back to one sample, sequenced in a study of post-analysis software for immune sequencing data. Study results and caveats: TRBV5-6, TRBV5-1 and TRBV20-1 belonged to a set of roughly 5 TRBV segments that were more frequent in patients than controls.

Prepared TCR beta cDNA libraries contained unique molecular identifiers. TCRdb redid the calling of the PCR reads with MiXCR, one entry per CDR3 protein. The sample yields some 500,000 distinct CDR3 sequences, around 40% seen once. What these receptors recognize is not known. Input material: blood. Receptors originate from a girl aged 5-17 years with multiple sclerosis.

The chain links TRBV15 to TRBJ2-3; unclear D gene. CDR3 size: 12 residues. CDR1 is LNHNV, CDR2 YYDKDF, per germline (reference sequence). V was trimmed by 5 bases and J by 3 bases, leaving 6 bases between them. CDR3: CATSAGTDTQYF. The CDR3 coding sequence is TGTGCCACCAGCGCCGGAACAGATACGCAGTATTTT.

The chain is built from TRBV7-2 and TRBJ2-7; 7 nucleotides match TRBD1. This CDR3 region has 14 residues. Germline lookup yields CDR1 SGHTA and CDR2 FQGNSA. J was trimmed by 3 bases and V by 5 bases; bases with no gene match: 7. The CDR3, as DNA: TGTGCCAGCAGCCCTTGGACAGGACACTACGAGCAGTACTTC. Encoded protein: CASSPWTGHYEQYF.

The chain recombines TRBV20-1 with TRBJ2-1; 8 bases are a match to TRBD2. V shed 5 bases, J shed 10 bases, and the junction held 16 bases outside the gene matches. In germline, CDR1 is DFQATT, CDR2 SNEGSKA (reference sequence). This CDR3 region has 15 residues. CDR3 bases: TGCAGTGCTGTTGGTATATCGGGAGGGCCGGGGGAGCAGTTCTTC. Its translation is CSAVGISGGPGEQFF.

The J gene is TRBJ1-2, the V gene TRBV6-2 or TRBV6-3, with D uncertain. CDR3 size: 11 residues. Germline CDR1 is MNHEY and CDR2 is SVGEGT. Trimming cost V 2 bases and J 8 bases, with 6 bases left between them. CDR3 sequence: CASSYGGGYTF. The DNA of the CDR3 is TGTGCCAGCAGTTACGGTGGCGGCTACACCTTC.

This clonotype occurred a few times. The rearrangement links TRBV20-1 to TRBJ2-3; maybe TRBD2 (6 bases). The CDR3 totals 12 residues. Germline CDR1 reads DFQATT; CDR2 reads SNEGSKA (reference sequence). The CDR3 coding sequence is TGCAGCCCGGACTACTCCACAGATACGCAGTATTTT. Translating it yields CSPDYSTDTQYF.

The gene calls are TRBV12-3 or TRBV12-4 and TRBJ2-3; no reliable D call. The CDR3 is made up of 16 amino acids. Trimming removed 4 bases from V and 0 bases from J, with 14 bases in between. CDR3 protein: CASSSDEATSTDTQYF. The CDR3, as DNA: TGTGCCAGCAGTTCGGACGAAGCGACTAGCACAGATACGCAGTATTTT.

For this clonotype: An end of the junction differs from the germline gene, which may be a read error. The chain links TRBV5-1 to TRBJ1-2, with a weak D call TRBD1 (6 bases). Looked up from germline, CDR1 is SGHRS and CDR2 is YFSETQ. This CDR3 has 14 residues. The CDR3 nucleotides read TGCGCCGGCAGCTTGGACAGCTTTAACTATGGCTACACCTTC. Translated, it gives CAGSLDSFNYGYTF.

The V gene is TRBV5-6, the J gene TRBJ2-7; no clear D. Trimming left V 4 bases short and J 6 bases short, with 17 bases between. CDR1 SGHDT and CDR2 YYEEEE come from the germline V gene. CDR3 length equals 14 residues. Written as DNA, the CDR3 is TGTGCCAGCAGCGGAGTCACTGACCCTACCGAGCAGTACTTC. Its protein is CASSGVTDPTEQYF.

This clonotype was counted only a few times. The chain carries TRBV29-1 and TRBJ2-3; 9 bases fit TRBD1. The CDR3 spans 16 residues. CDR1 SQVTM and CDR2 ANQGSEA come from the germline V gene. V shed 1 base and J 2 bases; nucleotides not matched to a gene: 7. This CDR3 is CSVEVNRGPNTDTQYF. CDR3 bases: TGCAGCGTTGAAGTAAACAGGGGGCCTAACACAGATACGCAGTATTTT.

The rearrangement links TRBV28 to TRBJ2-7; 13 bases are a match to TRBD2. The CDR3 has 16 amino acids. The ends lost 3 bases at V and 4 bases at J; junction bases unmatched: 6. Germline V lookup: CDR1 MDHEN, CDR2 SYDVKM. CDR3 sequence reads: CASSFRTSGSLYEQYF. In nucleotides, the CDR3 is TGTGCCAGCAGTTTCCGGACTAGCGGGAGTCTGTACGAGCAGTACTTC.

The V and J genes are TRBV28 and TRBJ2-5; TRBD1 matches 7 bases. This CDR3 has 17 amino acids. Germline trimming cut 6 bases from V and 7 bases from J; bases unmatched to any gene: 20. Germline V gene sequence: CDR1 MDHEN, CDR2 SYDVKM. The CDR3 reads CASSLRGQGIIQRTQYF. In DNA, the CDR3 is TGTGCCAGCAGCTTAAGGGGGCAGGGGATCATCCAACGGACCCAGTACTTC.

The chain employs TRBV4-1 and TRBJ1-6; TRBD1 is a possible D gene (5 bases). The CDR3 covers 16 residues. Germline values: CDR1 MGHRA, CDR2 YSYEKL. V lost 0 bases and J 9 bases, leaving 15 bases between the germline ends. CDR3 in amino acids: CASSQEGTSGGSPLHF. The DNA of the CDR3 is TGCGCCAGCAGCCAAGAGGGGACTTCTGGTGGTTCACCCCTCCACTTT.

V and J are TRBV12-3 or TRBV12-4 and TRBJ1-6, with D perhaps TRBD1 (5 bases). This CDR3 contains 14 residues. V lost 6 bases and J lost 5, with 11 bases in between. The CDR3 region has the DNA TGTGCCAGCAGGGGGCGGGGGAATAATTCACCCCTCCACTTT. Residues: CASRGRGNNSPLHF.

V is TRBV5-1 and J is TRBJ2-3; D is undetermined. Per the germline V gene, CDR1 is SGHRS and CDR2 is YFSETQ. Trimming stripped 0 bases from V and 4 bases from J, with 6 bases between. This CDR3 is built from 13 residues. In DNA form, the CDR3 reads TGCGCCAGCAGCTTGGACTTCGCAGATACGCAGTATTTT. Amino acid sequence: CASSLDFADTQYF.

DNA of the CDR3: TGCAGTGCTCCGCGTCGGGGGTCCTCCTACAATGAGCAGTTCTTC. Translation gives CSAPRRGSSYNEQFF. The chain carries TRBV20-1 and TRBJ2-1; D is possibly TRBD2 (6 bases). The ends were cut back, 5 bases at V and 0 bases at J, with 14 bases in the middle. The CDR3 is made up of 15 amino acids. Germline V gene sequence: CDR1 DFQATT, CDR2 SNEGSKA (reference sequence).

The chain combines TRBV3-1 with TRBJ1-2; D gene ambiguous. The CDR3 totals 12 residues. From germline, CDR1 is LGHDT and CDR2 YNNKEL (reference sequence). V lost 2 bases and J lost 4, with 5 bases in between. CDR3 coding DNA: TGTGCCAGCAGCCAATCCTTCTATGGCTACACCTTC. Translating gives CASSQSFYGYTF.

This clonotype was counted a few times. This chain links TRBV15 with TRBJ1-2, with no clear D. V dropped 0 bases and J dropped 0 bases, with 14 bases sitting between them. Germline V gene sequence: CDR1 LNHNV, CDR2 YYDKDF (reference sequence). The CDR3 length is 17 residues. This chain's CDR3 is CATSRDRIVGSNYGYTF. In DNA, the CDR3 is TGTGCCACCAGCAGAGATAGGATCGTTGGATCTAACTATGGCTACACCTTC.

This clonotype was found a few times. The chain is built from TRBV20-1 and TRBJ2-4; 8 bases fit TRBD1. The DNA end favors TRBJ2-7, so the J call may be wrong. This CDR3 contains 15 residues. CDR1 and CDR2 (germline): DFQATT, SNEGSKA (reference sequence). CDR3 sequence reads: CSAAGTGGTLDEQYF. As DNA, the CDR3 is TGCAGTGCAGCCGGGACAGGTGGGACCTTAGACGAGCAGTACTTC.

The gene calls are TRBV28 and TRBJ1-6; 9 positions match TRBD1. CDR1 is MDHEN and CDR2 is SYDVKM in the germline V gene. This CDR3 spans 15 amino acids. V shed 4 bases, J shed 6 bases, and the junction held 4 bases outside the gene matches. CDR3 protein: CASSSGQGLNSPLHF. For the CDR3, the DNA is TGTGCCAGCAGTTCGGGACAGGGACTTAATTCACCCCTCCACTTT.

A few counts support this clonotype. The V gene is TRBV6-4, the J gene TRBJ2-1; D is uncertain. This CDR3 has 13 amino acids. Between the trimmed V and J ends, which lost 4 bases and 4 bases, there was a span of 8 bases. CDR1 and CDR2 (germline): MRHNA, SNTAGT. CDR3 amino acids: CASSVEKYNEQFF. The CDR3 DNA sequence: TGTGCCAGCAGTGTCGAAAAATACAATGAGCAGTTCTTC.

V gene TRBV5-1 combines with J gene TRBJ1-5, with 9 positions matching TRBD1. J lost 3 bases, V lost 4 bases, and 5 bases had no gene match. The CDR3 totals 15 residues. The germline gives CDR1 SGHRS, CDR2 YFSETQ. CDR3 in DNA: TGCGCCAGCAGCCCCGACAGGGGGACCAATCAGCCCCAGCATTTT. This gives the protein CASSPDRGTNQPQHF. Complete variable domain (other parts from reference TRBV5-1 and TRBJ1-5): KAGVTQTPRYLIKTRGQQVTLSCSPISGHRSVSWYQQTPGQGLQFLFEYFSETQRNKGNFPGRFSGRQFSNSRSEMNVSTLELGDSALYLCASSPDRGTNQPQHFGDGTRLSIL.

The chain is built from TRBV19 and TRBJ2-5; tentatively, D is TRBD1 or TRBD2 (5 bases each). The J call may be in error: the DNA end matches TRBJ2-7 better. CDR3 size: 11 residues. The germline gives CDR1 LNHDA, CDR2 SQIVND (reference sequence). The CDR3: CATRERNEQYF. For the CDR3, the DNA is TGTGCCACCAGGGAGCGGAACGAGCAGTACTTC.

The rearrangement uses TRBV6-6 and TRBJ1-1, with D possibly being TRBD1 (6 bases). The CDR3 runs to 17 residues. Trimming cost V 3 bases and J 3 bases, with 20 bases left between them. CDR1 MNHNY and CDR2 SVGAGI come from the germline V gene (reference sequence). This CDR3 is CASSYNTRAGVDTEAFF. CDR3 DNA: TGTGCCAGCAGTTATAATACCCGGGCAGGGGTTGACACTGAAGCTTTCTTT.

The rearrangement joins TRBV20-1 to TRBJ2-3, with TRBD2 matching 8 bases. Germline V gene sequence: CDR1 DFQATT, CDR2 SNEGSKA (reference sequence). The trim removed 6 bases at V and 4 bases at J, leaving 9 bases unmatched. The CDR3 runs 14 residues. In DNA, the CDR3 is TGCAGTGCGGACGGTCTAGCGGGTGCAGATACGCAGTATTTT. Protein: CSADGLAGADTQYF.

The V call is TRBV12-3 or TRBV12-4, the J call TRBJ1-1; D is uncertain. CDR3 size: 11 residues. Between the trimmed V and J ends, which lost 4 bases and 12 bases, there was a span of 12 bases. The CDR3 sequence: CASSSYPETFF. CDR3 nucleotide sequence: TGTGCCAGCAGTTCTTACCCAGAAACTTTCTTT.

The chain uses TRBV11-2 and TRBJ2-7, with 9 bases matching TRBD1. The end of the DNA fits TRBJ2-5 better, so the J call may be wrong. The CDR3 contains 14 residues. The germline V gene encodes CDR1 SGHAT and CDR2 FQNNGV. CDR3: CASSLDRQGVTQYF. The DNA for the CDR3 is TGTGCCAGCAGCTTAGACCGACAGGGGGTGACCCAGTACTTC.

Regarding this clonotype: One end of the junction varies from germline; a read error may be responsible. The V and J genes are TRBV7-3 and TRBJ2-1; 7 nucleotides agree with TRBD1. There are 14 residues in the CDR3. The germline V gene has CDR1 SGHTA and CDR2 FQGTGA. The chain's CDR3 is CTSSHDRDYNEQFF. In DNA form, the CDR3 reads TGTACCAGCAGCCATGACAGGGACTACAATGAGCAGTTCTTC. Drawing the rest from reference TRBV7-3 and TRBJ2-1, the complete variable domain is GAGVSQTPSNKVTEKGKYVELRCDPISGHTALYWYRQSLGQGPEFLIYFQGTGAADDSGLPNDRFFAVRPEGSVSTLKIQRTERGDSAVYLCTSSHDRDYNEQFFGPGTRLTVL.